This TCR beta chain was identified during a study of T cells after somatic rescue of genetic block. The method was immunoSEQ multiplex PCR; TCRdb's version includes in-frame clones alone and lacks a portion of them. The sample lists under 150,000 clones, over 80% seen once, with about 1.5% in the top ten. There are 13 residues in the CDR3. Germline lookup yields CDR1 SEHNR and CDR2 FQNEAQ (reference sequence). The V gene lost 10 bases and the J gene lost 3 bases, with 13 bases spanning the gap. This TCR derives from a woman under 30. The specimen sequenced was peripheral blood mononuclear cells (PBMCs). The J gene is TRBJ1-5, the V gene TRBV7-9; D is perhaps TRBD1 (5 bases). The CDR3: CATTRGNNQPQHF. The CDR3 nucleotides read TGTGCCACCACTCGGGGGAACAATCAGCCCCAGCATTTT.